The T cell receptor beta chain under discussion was sequenced for a study of vaccination and CD4 T cells after COVID-19. Study-level information: The interval from dose two to post-vaccine sampling had a median of approximately 73 days, and it ranged from 14 to 241.

With V trimmed by 3 bases and J by 7 bases, 10 bases remained unmatched. The CDR3 sequence is 16 residues long. From germline, CDR1 is KGHDR and CDR2 SFDVKD. The sample's treatment: approximately 10-day PBMC culture with coronavirus spike peptide pools or control peptides (ViraFEST assay). It was on days 3 and 7 that half the medium was replaced with fresh IL-2 medium. Details on this clonotype: Its antigen is not identified.

An Oncomine TCR Beta short-read assay was used to sequence the DNA from cultured CD4+ T cells. Each CDR3 protein gets one entry after TCRdb re-called the PCR reads with MiXCR. The sample has approximately 16,000 distinct CDR3 sequences, approximately 35% seen once. This specimen was CD4+ T cells from blood, cultured in vitro, taken before SARS-CoV-2 vaccination. This sequence joins TRBV24-1 and TRBJ2-3; 9 bases agree with TRBD2. The receptor was isolated from a human donor who received a COVID-19 vaccine. CDR3 sequence (DNA): TGTGCCACCAGTGATATGGGCCTAGCGGGGACCCATACGCAGTATTTT. Translated, it gives CATSDMGLAGTHTQYF.